A selection of T cell receptor beta chains follows, all from one sample in a study of beta chain features in type 1 diabetes. Assay: immunoSEQ multiplex PCR; the TCRdb copy retains only in-frame clones and omits some. The repertoire holds roughly 150,000 clones, with 7.8% as singletons. The sequenced sample was central memory CD4+ T cells from blood. The receptors originated from a middle-aged woman with type 1 diabetes. CDR3s include the opening cysteine and the closing phenylalanine or tryptophan. D genes are given only for firm matches. A clone size is listed for some rows: how often the clone was seen (once, few, many), or a class if it is expanded.

V gene,D gene,clone size,J gene,CDR3 protein,CDR3 DNA
TRBV13,TRBD2,few,TRBJ2-1,CASSFTSGGGNEQFF,TGTGCCAGCAGCTTCACTAGCGGGGGGGGGAATGAGCAGTTCTTC
TRBV9,NA,few,TRBJ2-6,CASAGEGGQVPNVLTF,TGTGCCAGCGCCGGGGAGGGGGGCCAGGTGCCCAACGTCCTGACTTTC
TRBV7-3,NA,NA,TRBJ1-1,CASSPAGPEAFF,TGTGCCAGCAGCCCAGCGGGGCCCGAAGCTTTCTTT
TRBV7-2,TRBD1,few,TRBJ2-7,CASSEGQLYEQYF,TGTGCCAGCAGCGAGGGACAGCTGTACGAGCAGTACTTC
TRBV30,NA,many,TRBJ2-5,CACQGLSETQYF,TGTGCCTGCCAGGGGTTGTCAGAGACCCAGTACTTC
TRBV7-2,NA,few,TRBJ2-1,CASQIQGSYEQFF,TGTGCCAGCCAAATTCAGGGGAGCTATGAGCAGTTCTTC
TRBV7-9,TRBD2,NA,TRBJ2-5,CASRSFLAGRETQYF,TGTGCCAGCAGGTCATTCCTAGCGGGGCGAGAGACCCAGTACTTC
TRBV2,TRBD2,NA,TRBJ2-7,CASSHEGLAGSYEQYF,TGTGCCAGCAGTCATGAGGGACTAGCGGGGTCCTACGAGCAGTACTTC
TRBV4-1,TRBD1,few,TRBJ1-4,CASSQDQDRDKKLFF,TGCGCCAGCAGCCAAGATCAGGACAGGGACAAAAAACTGTTTTTT
TRBV18,NA,few,TRBJ2-7,CASSPELAGEQYF,TGTGCCAGCTCACCAGAGTTGGCGGGCGAGCAGTACTTC
TRBV11-1,NA,NA,TRBJ1-1,CASSLQGSKTEAFF,TGTGCCAGCAGCTTACAGGGGTCCAAAACTGAAGCTTTCTTT
TRBV4-1,TRBD1,NA,TRBJ2-7,CASSQDTGDRGTEEQYF,TGCGCCAGCAGCCAAGACACCGGGGACAGGGGGACGGAAGAGCAGTACTTC
TRBV4-3,NA,NA,TRBJ2-6,CASSLRLSSGANVLTF,TGCGCCAGCAGCCTTAGACTGAGCTCTGGGGCCAACGTCCTGACTTTC
TRBV18,NA,few,TRBJ2-2,CASSPWPANTGELFF,TGTGCCAGCTCCCCGTGGCCTGCGAACACCGGGGAGCTGTTTTTT
TRBV9,NA,many,TRBJ2-1,CASSPSASFYNEQFF,TGTGCCAGCAGCCCGAGCGCTTCCTTTTACAATGAGCAGTTCTTC
TRBV19,NA,NA,TRBJ2-5,CASRPRGIETQYF,TGTGCCAGTAGACCAAGAGGGATTGAGACCCAGTACTTC
TRBV4-1,TRBD1,NA,TRBJ2-5,CASSLSGTGRETQYF,TGCGCCAGCAGCCTTTCCGGGACAGGGAGGGAGACCCAGTACTTC
TRBV5-4,NA,NA,TRBJ2-2,CASSFPRGENTGELFF,TGTGCCAGCAGCTTTCCCAGGGGCGAAAACACCGGGGAGCTGTTTTTT
TRBV11-3,NA,NA,TRBJ2-3,CASSLGRGSGTDTQYF,TGTGCCAGCAGCTTAGGAAGGGGCTCGGGCACAGATACGCAGTATTTT
TRBV7-2,NA,few,TRBJ1-3,CASSYRGSSGNTIYF,TGTGCCAGCAGCTATCGGGGGAGCTCTGGAAACACCATATATTTT
TRBV18,NA,NA,TRBJ2-1,CASSPPPSNEQFF,TGTGCCAGCTCACCACCGCCTAGCAATGAGCAGTTCTTC
TRBV6-6,NA,NA,TRBJ1-4,CASSYQDSPNEKLFF,TGTGCCAGCAGTTACCAAGACAGCCCGAATGAAAAACTGTTTTTT
TRBV4-2,TRBD2,few,TRBJ2-7,CASSSAGTRTNYEQYF,TGTGCCAGCAGCTCCGCCGGGACTAGGACGAACTACGAGCAGTACTTC
TRBV7-8,NA,few,TRBJ2-5,CASSYSGRETQYF,TGTGCCAGCAGCTATTCAGGGCGGGAGACCCAGTACTTC
TRBV7-9,NA,NA,TRBJ2-5,CASGPRGGQGAQYF,TGTGCCAGCGGCCCCCGCGGGGGCCAAGGGGCCCAGTACTTC
TRBV5-1,TRBD1,NA,TRBJ2-5,CASRTVATGGETQYF,TGCGCCAGCCGGACCGTTGCGACAGGGGGAGAGACCCAGTACTTC
TRBV7-2,NA,NA,TRBJ1-1,CASSLVGQTEAFF,TGTGCCAGCAGCTTAGTGGGCCAAACTGAAGCTTTCTTT
TRBV7-2,TRBD1,NA,TRBJ2-2,CASSSNRGETGELFF,TGTGCCAGCAGCTCAAACAGGGGGGAGACCGGGGAGCTGTTTTTT
TRBV5-1,TRBD2,NA,TRBJ2-3,CASSLAGGPPDTQYF,TGCGCCAGCAGCTTGGCGGGGGGGCCCCCAGATACGCAGTATTTT
TRBV6-5,NA,NA,TRBJ2-5,CASSYGGAGAQYF,TGTGCCAGCAGTTACGGGGGGGCCGGGGCCCAGTACTTC
TRBV7-2,NA,few,TRBJ2-5,CASSLSPLAHQETQYF,TGTGCCAGCAGCTTAAGCCCTCTAGCGCATCAAGAGACCCAGTACTTC
TRBV5-1,NA,NA,TRBJ1-1,CASSSLTAGNTEAFF,TGCGCCAGCAGCTCTCTGACAGCTGGCAACACTGAAGCTTTCTTT
TRBV2,TRBD2,NA,TRBJ2-1,CASSGGAGRNNEQFF,TGTGCCAGCAGTGGGGGAGCGGGAAGGAACAATGAGCAGTTCTTC
TRBV27,TRBD2,NA,TRBJ2-1,CASSRTSSEQFF,TGTGCCAGCAGCCGGACTAGTTCCGAGCAGTTCTTC
TRBV7-7,NA,NA,TRBJ2-5,CASSLDREETQYF,TGTGCCAGCAGCTTAGACAGGGAAGAGACCCAGTACTTC
TRBV4-3,NA,few,TRBJ1-1,CASSRSGDTEAFF,TGCGCCAGCAGCCGGTCGGGTGACACTGAAGCTTTCTTT
TRBV28,TRBD2,few,TRBJ2-1,CASSLTGGSYNEQFF,TGTGCCAGCAGTTTAACGGGGGGCTCCTACAATGAGCAGTTCTTC
TRBV28,NA,NA,TRBJ2-7,CASSLGQSLYEQYF,TGTGCCAGCAGTTTGGGCCAGTCCCTCTACGAGCAGTACTTC
TRBV10-3,NA,few,TRBJ1-5,CAITTGQMGNQPQHF,TGTGCCATCACCACTGGACAGATGGGCAATCAGCCCCAGCATTTT
TRBV2,NA,few,TRBJ1-2,CASRRTGSGGYTF,TGTGCCAGCAGGAGAACAGGGTCAGGTGGCTACACCTTC
TRBV6-5,TRBD1,few,TRBJ2-7,CATGWTGRSEQYF,TGTGCCACCGGATGGACAGGGAGGAGCGAGCAGTACTTC
TRBV5-4,NA,NA,TRBJ2-6,CASSLEGISGANVLTF,TGTGCCAGCAGCTTGGAGGGGATCTCTGGGGCCAACGTCCTGACTTTC
TRBV28,NA,NA,TRBJ2-1,CASTNRDSLYNEQFF,TGTGCCAGCACCAATAGGGACTCCTTGTACAATGAGCAGTTCTTC
TRBV11-3,NA,NA,TRBJ2-5,CASSPTQEETQYF,TGTGCCAGCAGCCCGACACAAGAAGAGACCCAGTACTTC
TRBV7-9,TRBD2,few,TRBJ2-7,CASSGLAGPLSEQYF,TGTGCCAGCAGCGGTTTAGCGGGGCCTCTTTCCGAGCAGTACTTC
TRBV9,NA,few,TRBJ1-3,CASSVGTSGNTIYF,TGTGCCAGCAGCGTAGGAACATCTGGAAACACCATATATTTT
TRBV5-6,NA,few,TRBJ2-2,CASSPRRTGSANTGELFF,TGTGCCAGCAGCCCTAGGAGGACCGGGAGCGCGAACACCGGGGAGCTGTTTTTT
TRBV29-1,NA,NA,TRBJ1-4,CSAKPAGEEKLFF,TGCAGCGCCAAACCCGCGGGGGAAGAAAAACTGTTTTTT
TRBV5-1,NA,few,TRBJ2-7,CASSLSENSYEQYF,TGCGCCAGCAGCTTGTCTGAGAACTCCTACGAGCAGTACTTC
TRBV4-2,NA,few,TRBJ2-7,CASSQGQGINPYEQYF,TGTGCCAGCAGCCAGGGGCAGGGGATAAATCCCTACGAGCAGTACTTC
TRBV14,TRBD1,few,TRBJ2-7,CASSHNVVGQGYRQYF,TGTGCCAGCAGCCACAACGTAGTGGGACAGGGTTATCGGCAGTACTTC
TRBV19,NA,few,TRBJ2-1,CASTPPSGRSNNNEQFF,TGTGCCAGTACCCCCCCCAGCGGTAGATCTAACAACAATGAGCAGTTCTTC
TRBV7-2,TRBD1,NA,TRBJ1-5,CASSLGIGTGQPQHF,TGTGCCAGCAGCTTAGGGATTGGGACAGGACAGCCCCAGCATTTT
TRBV6-5,TRBD1,NA,TRBJ1-6,CASKPRDRPNSPLHF,TGTGCCAGCAAACCACGGGACAGGCCTAATTCACCCCTCCACTTT
TRBV4-2,TRBD1,many,TRBJ1-6,CASRQGGSPLHF,TGTGCCAGCAGACAGGGGGGTTCACCCCTCCACTTT
TRBV27,TRBD1,NA,TRBJ1-2,CASTLRGQGKASYGYTF,TGTGCCAGCACCCTAAGGGGGCAGGGGAAGGCTAGCTATGGCTACACCTTC
TRBV5-4,TRBD1,few,TRBJ1-1,CASSLTGGRGTEAFF,TGTGCCAGCAGCTTAACAGGGGGCAGAGGCACTGAAGCTTTCTTT
TRBV7-9,NA,NA,TRBJ2-7,CASSFDSSSYEQYF,TGTGCCAGCAGCTTCGACAGTAGCTCCTACGAGCAGTACTTC
TRBV7-9,TRBD1,few,TRBJ1-2,CASSFQGTGRNYGYTF,TGTGCCAGCAGCTTCCAGGGGACAGGGCGGAACTATGGCTACACCTTC